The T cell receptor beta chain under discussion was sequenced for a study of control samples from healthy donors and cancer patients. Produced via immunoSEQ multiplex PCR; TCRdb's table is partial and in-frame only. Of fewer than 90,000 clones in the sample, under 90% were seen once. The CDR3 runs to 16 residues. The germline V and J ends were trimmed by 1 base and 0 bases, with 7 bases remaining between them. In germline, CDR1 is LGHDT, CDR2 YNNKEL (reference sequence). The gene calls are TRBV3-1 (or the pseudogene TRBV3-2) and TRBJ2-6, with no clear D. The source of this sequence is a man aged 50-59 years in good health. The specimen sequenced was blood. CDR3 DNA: TGTGCCAGCAGCCAAGCGGGTCCCTCTGGGGCCAACGTCCTGACTTTC. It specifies CASSQAGPSGANVLTF.